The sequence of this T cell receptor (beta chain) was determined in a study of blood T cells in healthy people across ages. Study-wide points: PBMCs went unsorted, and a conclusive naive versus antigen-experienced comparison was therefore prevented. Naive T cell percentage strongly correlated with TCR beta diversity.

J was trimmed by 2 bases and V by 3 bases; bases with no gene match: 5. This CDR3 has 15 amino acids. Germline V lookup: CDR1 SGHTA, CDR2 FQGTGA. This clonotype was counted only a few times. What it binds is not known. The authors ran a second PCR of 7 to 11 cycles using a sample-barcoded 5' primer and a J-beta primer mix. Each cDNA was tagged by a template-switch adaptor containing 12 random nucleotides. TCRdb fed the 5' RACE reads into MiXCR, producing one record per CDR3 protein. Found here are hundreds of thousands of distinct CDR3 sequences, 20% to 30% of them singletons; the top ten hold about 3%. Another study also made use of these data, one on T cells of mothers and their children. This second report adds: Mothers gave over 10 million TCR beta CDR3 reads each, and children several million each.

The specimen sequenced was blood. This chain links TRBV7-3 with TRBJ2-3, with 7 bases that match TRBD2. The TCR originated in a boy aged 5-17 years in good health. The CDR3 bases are TGTGCCAGCAGCTTGGGGGGGGTTAACACAGATACGCAGTATTTT. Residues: CASSLGGVNTDTQYF. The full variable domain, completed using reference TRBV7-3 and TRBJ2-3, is GAGVSQTPSNKVTEKGKYVELRCDPISGHTALYWYRQSLGQGPEFLIYFQGTGAADDSGLPNDRFFAVRPEGSVSTLKIQRTERGDSAVYLCASSLGGVNTDTQYFGPGTRLTVL.